The rows below give T cell receptor beta chains drawn from one sample of a study of control samples from healthy donors and cancer patients. Clones were sequenced by immunoSEQ multiplex PCR, and TCRdb holds only the in-frame ones, with some missing. The sample records 75,000 to 100,000 clones, roughly 92% being singletons. Input material: blood. The receptors originated from a human donor in good health. The donor label of this sample is uncertain. Each CDR3 is given with its conserved first and last residue. Fields, in order: V gene, J gene, clone size, D gene, CDR3 length, CDR3 protein, CDR3 DNA. A D gene is named only where the DNA matches it firmly. Not all rows give a size; the values are once, few, many and, for expanded clones, a class.

V: TRBV2; J: TRBJ2-1; size: -; D: TRBD2; length: 15; CDR3: CAGRAMRGGNNEQFF; DNA: TGTGCCGGGAGGGCAATGCGGGGGGGCAACAATGAGCAGTTCTTC
V: TRBV5-1; J: TRBJ1-2; size: -; D: -; length: 14; CDR3: CASSSSQGNYGYTF; DNA: TGCGCCAGCAGCTCATCCCAGGGGAACTATGGCTACACCTTC
V: TRBV15; J: TRBJ1-1; size: -; D: -; length: 19; CDR3: CATSRESSGGHRTLTEAFF; DNA: TGTGCCACCAGCAGAGAGTCCAGTGGCGGACATCGGACTCTCACTGAAGCTTTCTTT
V: TRBV30; J: TRBJ2-6; size: -; D: TRBD1; length: 15; CDR3: CAWGGTGVGANVLTF; DNA: TGTGCCTGGGGTGGGACAGGGGTTGGGGCCAACGTCCTGACTTTC
V: TRBV5-4; J: TRBJ1-1; size: -; D: -; length: 15; CDR3: CASSLEVRGNTEAFF; DNA: TGTGCCAGCAGCTTGGAGGTCAGGGGGAACACTGAAGCTTTCTTT
V: TRBV7-2; J: TRBJ1-3; size: -; D: TRBD1; length: 15; CDR3: CASSLGAGGGNTIYF; DNA: TGTGCCAGCAGCTTAGGGGCAGGGGGTGGAAACACCATATATTTT
V: TRBV19; J: TRBJ2-1; size: -; D: TRBD1; length: 15; CDR3: CASSQRDRVGNEQFF; DNA: TGTGCCAGTAGCCAACGGGACAGGGTCGGCAATGAGCAGTTCTTC
V: TRBV20-1; J: TRBJ1-2; size: -; D: TRBD1; length: 11; CDR3: CSAPSTGGYTF; DNA: TGCAGTGCTCCGTCGACAGGGGGCTATACCTTC
V: TRBV12-5; J: TRBJ1-6; size: once; D: TRBD1; length: 15; CDR3: CASAIQGASRPPLHF; DNA: TGTGCTAGTGCTATACAGGGGGCTTCCAGGCCACCCCTCCACTTT
V: TRBV5-6; J: TRBJ2-7; size: -; D: -; length: 11; CDR3: CASSLGPEQYF; DNA: TGTGCCAGCAGCTTGGGACCAGAGCAGTACTTC
V: TRBV19; J: TRBJ2-1; size: -; D: TRBD1; length: 14; CDR3: CASRTGGWSNEQFF; DNA: TGTGCCAGTAGGACAGGGGGCTGGAGCAATGAGCAGTTCTTC
V: TRBV4-2; J: TRBJ1-1; size: -; D: -; length: 13; CDR3: CASSQDLETEAFF; DNA: TGTGCCAGCAGCCAAGATTTGGAGACTGAAGCTTTCTTT
V: TRBV9; J: TRBJ2-3; size: once; D: -; length: 13; CDR3: CASSQLTTDTQYF; DNA: TGTGCCAGCTCTCAGCTAACCACAGATACGCAGTATTTT
V: TRBV7-8; J: TRBJ2-1; size: few; D: TRBD2; length: 14; CDR3: CASQVGTSFNEQFF; DNA: TGTGCCAGTCAGGTTGGGACTAGTTTTAATGAGCAGTTCTTC
V: TRBV29-1; J: TRBJ1-5; size: -; D: -; length: 15; CDR3: CSVGRGEHSNQPQHF; DNA: TGCAGCGTTGGGAGGGGGGAACATAGCAATCAGCCCCAGCATTTT
V: TRBV21-1; J: TRBJ1-6; size: -; D: -; length: 9; CDR3: CASRDPLHF; DNA: TGTGCCAGCAGGGATCCCCTCCACTTT
V: TRBV10-1; J: TRBJ2-1; size: once; D: TRBD2; length: 15; CDR3: CASSDLAAPYNEQFF; DNA: TGCGCCAGCAGTGATCTAGCGGCCCCCTACAATGAGCAGTTCTTC
V: TRBV18; J: TRBJ1-1; size: once; D: -; length: 15; CDR3: CASSRGGGSNTEAFF; DNA: TGTGCCAGCTCCCGCGGGGGGGGCTCGAACACTGAAGCTTTCTTT
V: TRBV12-3/TRBV12-4; J: TRBJ1-1; size: -; D: -; length: 13; CDR3: CASSLRVNTEAFF; DNA: TGTGCCAGCAGTTTAAGAGTAAACACTGAAGCTTTCTTT
V: TRBV27; J: TRBJ1-1; size: -; D: -; length: 13; CDR3: CASRIRVGTEAFF; DNA: TGTGCCAGCAGGATCCGAGTCGGTACTGAAGCTTTCTTT
V: TRBV7-6; J: TRBJ2-1; size: once; D: -; length: 16; CDR3: CASRLIAGEAYNEQFF; DNA: TGTGCCAGCCGACTTATAGCAGGGGAGGCCTACAATGAGCAGTTCTTC
V: TRBV3-1/TRBV3-2; J: TRBJ1-2; size: -; D: -; length: 19; CDR3: CASSQERMQEGLSNYGYTF; DNA: TGTGCCAGCAGCCAAGAGAGGATGCAGGAGGGATTATCTAACTATGGCTACACCTTC